The 15 T cell receptor beta chains in this list originate from one sample, sequenced in a study of neurological immune-mediated disorders. TCRdb re-called the 5' RACE reads with MiXCR, one entry per CDR3 protein. The sample includes about 55,000 distinct CDR3 sequences, roughly 3.5% seen only once; the top ten take 1.6%. Source material: PBMCs. The receptors were sampled from a man in his thirties or forties with multiple sclerosis.

This clonotype was seen a handful of times. The chain carries TRBV20-1 and TRBJ2-1, with D hard to call. The CDR3 consists of 10 residues. V was trimmed by 3 bases and J by 8 bases, leaving 5 bases between them. Germline V gene lookup returns CDR1 DFQATT and CDR2 SNEGSKA (reference sequence). The CDR3 protein is CSASFHEQFF. CDR3 DNA: TGCAGTGCTAGTTTCCATGAGCAGTTCTTC.

This clonotype occurred many times. The chain employs TRBV5-6 and TRBJ1-1, with D maybe TRBD1 (5 bases). Trimming took off 4 bases at V and 5 bases at J, with 12 bases between the two ends. Germline CDR1 SGHDT, CDR2 YYEEEE. CDR3 length equals 13 residues. The CDR3: CASSPFGGTEAFF. Written as DNA, the CDR3 is TGTGCCAGCAGCCCGTTTGGGGGGACTGAAGCTTTCTTT.

This clonotype was seen ten or more times. The gene calls are TRBV6-5 and TRBJ2-3; perhaps TRBD2 as D (6 bases). The V gene lost 6 bases and the J gene lost 0 bases, with 16 bases spanning the gap. Germline CDR1 MNHEY, CDR2 SVGAGI. This CDR3 is built from 16 residues. DNA of the CDR3: TGTGCCAGCAGCGTCCATTCCCGGGGGAGCACAGATACGCAGTATTTT. Its protein product is CASSVHSRGSTDTQYF.

This clonotype occurred many times. The chain has TRBV10-3 and TRBJ2-4; the match to TRBD2 covers 8 bases. V shed 3 bases, J shed 6 bases, and the junction held 4 bases outside the gene matches. The germline gives CDR1 ENHRY, CDR2 SYGVKD. This CDR3 region has 14 residues. The CDR3 bases are TGTGCCATCAGTGACGGGGCGGGGGGAAACATTCAGTACTTC. As protein: CAISDGAGGNIQYF.

This clonotype was picked up many times. The V gene is TRBV27, the J gene TRBJ1-1; TRBD1 aligns across 7 bases. J lost 4 bases, V lost 5 bases, and 7 bases had no gene match. The CDR3 sequence is 14 residues long. Germline V gene data show CDR1 as MNHEY and CDR2 as SMNVEV (reference sequence). The CDR3 loop is CASSRGQFTTEAFF. In nucleotides, the CDR3 is TGTGCCAGCAGTAGGGGACAGTTTACCACTGAAGCTTTCTTT.

Ten or more counts support this clonotype. The rearrangement joins TRBV29-1 to TRBJ2-5; D unclear. The V end was cut by 2 bases, the J end by 5 bases, with 3 bases between. The CDR3 covers 10 residues. The V gene's germline CDR1 is SQVTM and CDR2 ANQGSEA. CDR3 residues: CSVERETQYF. The CDR3 DNA sequence: TGCAGCGTTGAACGCGAGACCCAGTACTTC.

This clonotype was detected only a few times. V is TRBV18 and J is TRBJ2-1; D remains unclear. The CDR3 covers 11 residues. The germline V and J ends were trimmed by 2 bases and 5 bases, with 1 base remaining between them. Germline V CDR1 and CDR2: KGHSH, LQKENI. The CDR3, as DNA: TGTGCCAGCTCACCAGACAATGAGCAGTTCTTC. This translates into CASSPDNEQFF.

This clonotype has more than one count but fewer than ten. This clone may be a read error of a much larger clone one base away. The gene calls are TRBV28 and TRBJ1-1; D gene uncertain. The CDR3 length is 16 residues. Germline loops: CDR1 MDHEN, CDR2 SYDVKM. Trimming took off 3 bases at V and 0 bases at J, with 14 bases between the two ends. The DNA for the CDR3 is TGTGCCAGCAGTTTTCTCACCGATACTATGAACACTGAAGCTTTCTTT. Protein: CASSFLTDTMNTEAFF. The variable domain in full, completed from reference TRBV28 and TRBJ1-1, reads DVKVTQSSRYLVKRTGEKVFLECVQDMDHENMFWYRQDPGLGLRLIYFSYDVKMKEKGDIPEGYSVSREKKERFSLILESASTNQTSMYLCASSFLTDTMNTEAFFGQGTRLTVV.

This clonotype was counted at least ten times. The gene calls are TRBV6-2 or TRBV6-3 and TRBJ1-1; tentatively, D is TRBD1 (6 bases). The CDR3 length is 17 residues. V lost 4 bases and J lost 5, with 23 bases in between. Germline V gene lookup returns CDR1 MNHEY and CDR2 SVGEGT. The CDR3 nucleotides are TGTGCCAGCAGTTTTTTCGATGGGCAGGGGAAAGAGACTGAAGCTTTCTTT. As protein: CASSFFDGQGKETEAFF.

This clonotype was seen repeatedly, ten times or more. This rearrangement joins TRBV4-1 to TRBJ2-7; TRBD1 aligns across 7 bases. This CDR3 contains 14 residues. The J segment lost 2 bases and the V segment lost 4 bases, leaving 5 bases of the junction unmatched. Per germline, CDR1 MGHRA and CDR2 YSYEKL. The CDR3 reads CASSPRQGPYEQYF. In DNA, the CDR3 is TGCGCCAGCAGCCCGAGACAGGGCCCCTACGAGCAGTACTTC.

This clonotype was seen repeatedly, ten times or more. This chain joins TRBV14 and TRBJ2-5; no clear D. Germline lookup yields CDR1 SGHDN and CDR2 FVKESK. The V end lost 3 bases, the J end lost 0 bases, and 11 bases lay between the germline ends. This CDR3 comprises 15 residues. CDR3: CASSHRSTYQETQYF. CDR3 nucleotide sequence: TGTGCCAGCAGCCATCGCAGCACCTACCAAGAGACCCAGTACTTC. The full variable domain, completed using reference TRBV14 and TRBJ2-5, is EAGVTQFPSHSVIEKGQTVTLRCDPISGHDNLYWYRRVMGKEIKFLLHFVKESKQDESGMPNNRFLAERTGGTYSTLKVQPAELEDSGVYFCASSHRSTYQETQYFGPGTRLLVL.

This clonotype has ten or more counts. The chain recombines TRBV7-6 with TRBJ2-7; 8 positions match TRBD2. Unmatched junction bases numbered 14, after V lost 1 base and J lost 3 bases. CDR3 length equals 18 residues. Germline V gene lookup returns CDR1 SGHVS and CDR2 FNYEAQ. DNA of the CDR3: TGTGCCAGCAGCTTAGGTCCCCCGGGACTAGGGGGAAGCTACGAGCAGTACTTC. It translates to CASSLGPPGLGGSYEQYF.

This clonotype was seen at least ten times. The gene calls are TRBV7-9 and TRBJ2-7; 11 positions match TRBD2. This CDR3 comprises 15 residues. The trim removed 1 base at V and 3 bases at J, leaving 2 bases unmatched. In germline, CDR1 is SEHNR, CDR2 FQNEAQ (reference sequence). Here the CDR3 DNA reads TGTGCCAGCAGCTTAGGGCTAGCGGGAGGCTACGAGCAGTACTTC. Protein sequence: CASSLGLAGGYEQYF.

This clonotype was recorded at least ten times. The genes are TRBV18 and TRBJ2-1; 7 nucleotides align to TRBD2. The trim removed 3 bases at V and 5 bases at J, leaving 4 bases unmatched. CDR1 is KGHSH and CDR2 is LQKENI in the germline V gene. This CDR3 is 14 amino acids long. CDR3 in amino acids: CASSPGGEDNEQFF. For the CDR3, the DNA is TGTGCCAGCTCACCGGGGGGGGAGGACAATGAGCAGTTCTTC. Complete variable domain (other parts from reference TRBV18 and TRBJ2-1): NAGVMQNPRHLVRRRGQEARLRCSPMKGHSHVYWYRQLPEEGLKFMVYLQKENIIDESGMPKERFSAEFPKEGPSILRIQQVVRGDSAAYFCASSPGGEDNEQFFGPGTRLTVL.

Ten or more counts support this clonotype. This sequence joins TRBV11-2 and TRBJ2-1; TRBD1 or TRBD2 may be the D gene (7 bases each). Germline V gene lookup returns CDR1 SGHAT and CDR2 FQNNGV. This CDR3 has 13 amino acids. Trimming shortened V by 8 bases and J by 6 bases, and 14 bases separated the two germline ends. The CDR3 spells CASQGGGSNEQFF. The CDR3 coding sequence is TGTGCCAGCCAGGGGGGGGGTAGCAATGAGCAGTTCTTC.